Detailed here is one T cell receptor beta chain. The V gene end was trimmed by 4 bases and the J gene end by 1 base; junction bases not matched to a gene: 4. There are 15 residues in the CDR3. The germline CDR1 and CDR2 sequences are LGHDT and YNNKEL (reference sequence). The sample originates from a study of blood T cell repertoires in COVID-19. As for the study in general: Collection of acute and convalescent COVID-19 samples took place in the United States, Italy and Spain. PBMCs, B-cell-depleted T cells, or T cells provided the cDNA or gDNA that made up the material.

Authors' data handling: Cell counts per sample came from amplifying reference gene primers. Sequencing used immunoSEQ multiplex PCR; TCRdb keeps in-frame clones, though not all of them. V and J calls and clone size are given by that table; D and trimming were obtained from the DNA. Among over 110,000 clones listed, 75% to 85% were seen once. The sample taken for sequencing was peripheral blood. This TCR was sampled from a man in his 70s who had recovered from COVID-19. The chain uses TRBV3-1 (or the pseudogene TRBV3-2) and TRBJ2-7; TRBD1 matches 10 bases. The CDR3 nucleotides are TGTGCCAGCAGCCGACAGGGGGCCCCTTCCTACGAGCAGTACTTC. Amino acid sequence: CASSRQGAPSYEQYF.